A single TCR beta chain is shown here with its context. This specimen belongs to a study of Graves' ophthalmopathy and Graves' hyperthyroidism. J lost 3 bases, V lost 1 base, and 9 bases had no gene match. This CDR3 comprises 17 residues. The V gene's germline CDR1 is SGHVS and CDR2 FQNEAQ. RNA transcripts were the template, and TCR beta CDR3 regions were amplified from them. An opening RT-PCR round employed HTBI primers and preceded a second-round multiplex PCR. A single record per CDR3 protein comes from TCRdb applying MiXCR to the multiplex PCR reads. This sample has hundreds of thousands of distinct CDR3 sequences; 40% occur once, and the top ten carry roughly 45%.

The TCR comes from an adult man with Graves' ophthalmopathy. Sequences were obtained from peripheral blood. The V gene is TRBV7-8, the J gene TRBJ2-7, with 10 bases aligning to TRBD1. CDR3 region: CASSLVGRGQGIYEQYF. The CDR3 nucleotides read TGTGCCAGCAGCTTAGTGGGCCGGGGACAGGGGATCTACGAGCAGTACTTC.